The 20 T cell receptor beta chains below come from one sample, sequenced in a study of cytomegalovirus exposure and HLA in healthy donors. Use of 60 Vbeta and 13 Jbeta primers characterized the PCR. Clones were sequenced by immunoSEQ multiplex PCR, and TCRdb holds only the in-frame ones, with some missing. The sample lists about 94,000 clones, around 69% occurring once. What was sequenced was PBMCs. The receptors shown here come from a man aged 30-40 years in good health and CMV-seronegative.

The rearrangement joins TRBV5-3 to TRBJ2-7; 9 nucleotides match TRBD1. TRBV5-3 is an ORF for which the function is uncertain. There are 14 residues in the CDR3. V lost 5 bases, J lost 1 base, and 4 bases stayed unmatched. CDR3 sequence (DNA): TGTGCCAGAAGTCCGGACAGGGGATCCTACGAGCAGTACTTC. It codes for CARSPDRGSYEQYF.

For the CDR3, the DNA is TGTGCCAGCAGCCAAGATCGGGGGTTTGAAGCTTTCTTT. Its translation: CASSQDRGFEAFF. The gene calls are TRBV4-2 and TRBJ1-1, with a tentative D call TRBD1 (5 bases). The CDR3 runs to 13 residues. V was clipped by 0 bases and J by 7 bases, with 9 bases between them. Germline CDR1 reads LGHNA; CDR2 reads YNFKEQ.

The CDR3 DNA is TGTGCCAGCAGCCCAACCGGGACTAGAGAAGAGACCCAGTACTTC. Translated: CASSPTGTREETQYF. J is TRBJ2-5 and V is TRBV11-3; 8 bases line up with TRBD2. CDR1 is SGHNT, CDR2 YENEEA, per germline. The CDR3 is made up of 15 amino acids. V lost 5 bases to trimming and J lost 3 bases; unmatched junction nucleotides: 8.

The chain is built from TRBV5-1 and TRBJ1-3; no clear D. Germline V gene data show CDR1 as SGHRS and CDR2 as YFSETQ. The ends were cut back, 3 bases at V and 0 bases at J, with 7 bases in the middle. The CDR3 covers 14 residues. DNA for the CDR3: TGCGCCAGCAGCTCGGGAAGCTCTGGAAACACCATATATTTT. It specifies CASSSGSSGNTIYF.

This clone occurred a few times. The junction differs from germline at one of its ends, possibly a read error. The chain links TRBV7-9 to TRBJ1-2; D not resolved. The CDR3 sequence is 12 residues long. The germline V gene encodes CDR1 SEHNR and CDR2 FQNEAQ (reference sequence). CDR3 loop: CSSSLVDYGYTF. The CDR3 bases are TGTTCCAGCAGCTTAGTAGACTATGGCTACACCTTC.

This clone was picked up a small number of times. The gene calls are TRBV29-1 and TRBJ2-3; D gene unclear. The V and J ends lost 1 base and 4 bases respectively, with 6 bases between them. Germline V gene lookup returns CDR1 SQVTM and CDR2 ANQGSEA. The CDR3 runs 12 residues. CDR3 sequence reads: CSVEATADTQYF. CDR3 nucleotides: TGCAGCGTTGAAGCTACGGCAGATACGCAGTATTTT.

The chain employs TRBV2 and TRBJ1-5; 9 positions agree with TRBD1. V gave up 6 bases and J gave up 7 bases; unmatched junction bases: 7. Germline values: CDR1 SNHLY, CDR2 FYNNEI. The CDR3 length is 14 residues. The DNA of the CDR3 is TGTGCCAGCAGCCAGGACAGGGGTGTACAGCCCCAGCATTTT. Its translation is CASSQDRGVQPQHF.

The chain carries TRBV6-6 and TRBJ1-2; a weak D match, TRBD1 (6 bases). The germline V gene encodes CDR1 MNHNY and CDR2 SVGAGI (reference sequence). The CDR3 totals 15 residues. Trimming shortened V by 6 bases and J by 4 bases, and 18 bases separated the two germline ends. This CDR3 reads CASRNTGFAPYGYTF. CDR3 sequence (DNA): TGTGCCAGCAGAAATACAGGGTTCGCGCCCTATGGCTACACCTTC.

The V gene is TRBV19, the J gene TRBJ2-2; 9 nucleotides align to TRBD2. The CDR3 covers 20 residues. The germline V gene has CDR1 LNHDA and CDR2 SQIVND (reference sequence). J was trimmed by 0 bases and V by 0 bases; bases with no gene match: 11. CDR3 residues: CASSIDPRRLAATNTGELFF. CDR3 in DNA: TGTGCCAGTAGTATAGATCCCCGACGACTAGCGGCCACGAACACCGGGGAGCTGTTTTTT. Based on the CDR3 plus reference TRBV19 and TRBJ2-2, the full variable domain is DGGITQSPKYLFRKEGQNVTLSCEQNLNHDAMYWYRQDPGQGLRLIYYSQIVNDFQKGDIAEGYSVSREKKESFPLTVTSAQKNPTAFYLCASSIDPRRLAATNTGELFFGEGSRLTVL.

The chain combines TRBV7-3 with TRBJ2-3, with a possible D match to TRBD1 (6 bases). CDR1 is SGHTA, CDR2 FQGTGA, per germline. V was trimmed by 6 bases and J by 0 bases, leaving 10 bases between them. CDR3 size: 14 residues. CDR3 in amino acids: CASRQGPSTDTQYF. In nucleotides, the CDR3 is TGTGCCAGCAGGCAGGGGCCTAGCACAGATACGCAGTATTTT.

The chain carries TRBV28 and TRBJ1-4; possibly TRBD1 for D (6 bases). Germline CDR1 MDHEN, CDR2 SYDVKM. The CDR3 loop spans 18 amino acids. The V end lost 5 bases, the J end lost 0 bases, and 19 bases lay between the germline ends. The CDR3 region is CASSPPNGTPTTNEKLFF. The DNA for the CDR3 is TGTGCCAGCAGTCCACCGAACGGGACACCAACAACTAATGAAAAACTGTTTTTT.

J is TRBJ2-7 and V is TRBV5-6, with D perhaps matching TRBD2 (5 bases). V was pared by 2 bases and J by 2 bases, with 17 bases between. The CDR3 spans 16 residues. The germline V gene has CDR1 SGHDT and CDR2 YYEEEE. The CDR3 DNA reads as TGTGCCAGCAGCTTTCAACTAGTGAGCGGAACCTACGAGCAGTACTTC. Protein: CASSFQLVSGTYEQYF.

The rearrangement uses TRBV7-9 and TRBJ2-1; D perhaps matches TRBD1 (6 bases). CDR3 length: 14 amino acids. Trimming pared 4 bases from V and 3 bases from J, leaving 10 bases between. Germline values: CDR1 SEHNR, CDR2 FQNEAQ (reference sequence). Here the CDR3 reads CASSSGTNYNEQFF. The DNA for the CDR3 is TGTGCCAGCAGCTCCGGGACAAACTACAATGAGCAGTTCTTC.

The chain employs TRBV27 and TRBJ2-3; TRBD2 matches at 8 bases. The V gene end was trimmed by 3 bases and the J gene end by 3 bases; junction bases not matched to a gene: 11. Germline loops: CDR1 MNHEY, CDR2 SMNVEV (reference sequence). The CDR3 runs to 17 residues. The chain's CDR3 is CASSFRGGLEGTDTQYF. CDR3 in DNA: TGTGCCAGCAGTTTTAGGGGGGGACTAGAGGGGACAGATACGCAGTATTTT.

In its sample, this clone was seen a few times. The V call is TRBV4-1, the J call TRBJ2-3; D perhaps matches TRBD1 (5 bases). V was trimmed by 0 bases and J by 2 bases, leaving 9 bases between them. Germline V CDR1 and CDR2: MGHRA, YSYEKL. The CDR3 consists of 15 residues. CDR3 sequence: CASSQDRDFTDTQYF. CDR3 coding DNA: TGCGCCAGCAGCCAAGACAGGGATTTCACAGATACGCAGTATTTT.

V is TRBV23-1 and J is TRBJ2-7, with 7 positions matching TRBD1. TRBV23-1 is an ORF; its function is uncertain. V dropped 3 bases and J dropped 0; count of bases not matched to a gene: 8. CDR3 size: 16 residues. In DNA form, the CDR3 reads TGCGCCAGCAGTCACGGACCGGGACAGACCTCCTACGAGCAGTACTTC. Translation: CASSHGPGQTSYEQYF.

This chain links TRBV27 with TRBJ2-7, with 9 nucleotides matching TRBD1. The germline gives CDR1 MNHEY, CDR2 SMNVEV (reference sequence). The CDR3 is made up of 15 amino acids. The J segment lost 0 bases and the V segment lost 8 bases, leaving 8 bases of the junction unmatched. CDR3 bases: TGTGCCAGCGAGGTGACAGGGGGGAGCTCCTACGAGCAGTACTTC. It codes for CASEVTGGSSYEQYF.

V and J are TRBV10-3 and TRBJ2-7; D perhaps matches TRBD2 (5 bases). The ends were cut back, 10 bases at V and 1 base at J, with 11 bases in the middle. The length of the CDR3 is 12 residues. Germline V gene sequence: CDR1 ENHRY, CDR2 SYGVKD. The CDR3 region has the DNA TGTGCCAACGGGAAATCTTCCTACGAGCAGTACTTC. Encoded protein: CANGKSSYEQYF.

This clone was recorded only once. This chain joins TRBV7-8 and TRBJ1-5, with D perhaps TRBD1 (5 bases). V gave up 5 bases and J gave up 5 bases, with 13 bases separating them. CDR1 and CDR2 from the germline V gene are SGHVS and FQNEAQ. CDR3 size: 14 residues. CDR3 residues: CASSQLGDYQPQHF. Here the CDR3 DNA reads TGTGCCAGCAGCCAGTTGGGGGACTATCAGCCCCAGCATTTT.

The CDR3, as DNA: TGTGCCAGCAGTCCCCAGCAGACAACCTACAATGAGCAGTTCTTC. Protein sequence: CASSPQQTTYNEQFF. V is TRBV28 and J is TRBJ2-1; D call uncertain. Per the germline V gene, CDR1 is MDHEN and CDR2 is SYDVKM. The CDR3 has 15 amino acids. Between the trimmed V and J ends, which lost 5 bases and 2 bases, there was a span of 13 bases.